This record covers a single TCR beta chain. Antigen specificity is unknown. PCR involved 60 Vbeta and 13 Jbeta primers. The data were produced by immunoSEQ multiplex PCR, yet TCRdb's version contains in-frame clones alone and is incomplete. The top ten hold roughly 3.7% of the sample, which has 18,000 or so clones, approximately 70% seen once. The data were obtained in a study of cytomegalovirus exposure and HLA in healthy donors. Overall study context: Clustering assigned around 77% of the approximately 390 genotyped donors to the Caucasian-associated ancestry cluster.

Overall study results and limits: Cytomegalovirus-associated TCR beta chains were listed, numbering some 180. Reports showed the classifier diagnosing cytomegalovirus status with high specificity and sensitivity. HLA alleles showed associations with 16,951 TCR beta sequences in a later analysis, at a 0.05 false discovery rate.

Germline V gene sequence: CDR1 SNHLY, CDR2 FYNNEI. The CDR3 extends over 14 amino acids. The J segment lost 5 bases and the V segment lost 7 bases, leaving 8 bases of the junction unmatched. The source is a man younger than 30 in good health and CMV-seronegative. The genes are TRBV2 and TRBJ2-3, with 8 bases that match TRBD2. Sequenced sample: PBMCs. Written as DNA, the CDR3 is TGTGCCAGCAAACGGGAGGGCCCAGGAGATACGCAGTATTTT. This translates into CASKREGPGDTQYF.